The text below deals with one T cell receptor (beta chain). Antigen unknown. These data originate in a study of lymphopenia after photon versus proton radiotherapy. Sequencing was performed with immunoSEQ multiplex PCR; in TCRdb, only in-frame clones are kept and a portion is missing. Seen here are some 27,000 clones, roughly 89% observed once, and the top ten hold around a fifth. Overall study results and limits: Only patients who died were analyzed for survival; proton advantage is unproven. Relative stability marked proton patients; photon patients lost diversity and naive cells. After the lymphocyte nadir, photon-treated repertoires showed oligoclonal expansion, especially of CD8+ Temra cells.

CDR3 length equals 15 residues. J gave up 2 bases and V 2 bases, and 3 bases lay outside the gene matches. Germline lookup yields CDR1 GTSNPN and CDR2 SVGIG (reference sequence). The chain has TRBV30 and TRBJ2-2; 9 bases fit TRBD1. The sequence was obtained from a man in his fifties or sixties with gastric cancer. Here the sequenced sample was peripheral blood, taken from a patient treated with photon-based radiotherapy. The CDR3: CAWSWGQGNTGELFF. CDR3 DNA sequence: TGTGCCTGGAGTTGGGGACAGGGAAACACCGGGGAGCTGTTTTTT.